The sequence of this T cell receptor beta chain was determined in a study of blood T cell repertoires in COVID-19. Whole-study context: The samples span acute and convalescent COVID-19 from the United States, Italy and Spain.

Authors' methods: Nucleated cell counts were estimated from reference gene primer amplification. The assay was immunoSEQ multiplex PCR, and TCRdb's table has in-frame clones only and misses some. That table is the source of V, J and clone size, and D and trimming were worked out from the DNA. The sample includes some 220,000 clones, approximately 82% of them seen just once. CDR1 and CDR2 from the germline V gene are SGDLS and YYNGEE. Trimming stripped 4 bases from V and 10 bases from J, with 9 bases between. CDR3 size: 11 residues. This clone was seen just once. Sample: peripheral blood. V and J are TRBV9 and TRBJ2-1; D remains unclear. This clonotype was sampled from a man over 45 with active or convalescent COVID-19. Written as DNA, the CDR3 is TGTGCCAGCAGCTCTAGGTCCGAGCAGTTCTTC. Translation gives CASSSRSEQFF.